A single sample gave rise to the 29 T cell receptor beta chains below, sequenced in a study of blood T cell repertoires in COVID-19. Only in-frame clones appear in the TCRdb table, and some are missing; sequencing was by immunoSEQ multiplex PCR. Here the sample spans under 200,000 clones, approximately 90% being singletons. The source material was PBMCs or T cells enriched from blood (not recorded which). These receptors were taken from a woman in her fifties or sixties who had recovered from COVID-19.

The chain employs TRBV7-2 and TRBJ2-3; D not resolved. The CDR3 is 14 amino acids. CDR1 is SGHTA, CDR2 FQGNSA, per germline. The germline V and J ends were trimmed by 3 bases and 1 base, with 8 bases remaining between them. The DNA of the CDR3 is TGTGCCAGCAGCTTTGACTTACGCACAGATACGCAGTATTTT. Translated: CASSFDLRTDTQYF. Full variable domain (remainder filled in from reference TRBV7-2 and TRBJ2-3): GAGVSQSPSNKVTEKGKDVELRCDPISGHTALYWYRQSLGQGLEFLIYFQGNSAPDKSGLPSDRFSAERTGGSVSTLTIQRTQQEDSAVYLCASSFDLRTDTQYFGPGTRLTVL.

The chain is built from TRBV27 and TRBJ1-1; 8 bases agree with TRBD1. V shed 5 bases and J 0 bases; nucleotides not matched to a gene: 17. The CDR3 extends over 19 amino acids. Germline V lookup: CDR1 MNHEY, CDR2 SMNVEV (reference sequence). The CDR3 DNA is TGTGCCAGCAGTAAAACCGAGGTATGGACGACAGGGGTGAACACTGAAGCTTTCTTT. It is translated as CASSKTEVWTTGVNTEAFF.

The J gene is TRBJ1-5, the V gene TRBV18; 8 bases fit TRBD1. Germline CDR1 is KGHSH and CDR2 is LQKENI. The V and J ends lost 5 bases and 2 bases, in that order; junction bases with no gene match: 2. The CDR3 loop spans 14 amino acids. CDR3 DNA: TGTGCCAGCTCAGCGGGACAGGGCAATCAGCCCCAGCATTTT. Amino acids: CASSAGQGNQPQHF.

The chain couples TRBV5-1 to TRBJ1-2; the match to TRBD1 covers 8 bases. V gave up 0 bases and J gave up 2 bases; unmatched junction bases: 3. Germline V gene data show CDR1 as SGHRS and CDR2 as YFSETQ. The CDR3 spans 15 residues. The CDR3 spells CASSLVPGGNYGYTF. The CDR3 DNA sequence: TGCGCCAGCAGCTTGGTTCCAGGGGGCAACTATGGCTACACCTTC.

This clone was detected once. The chain couples TRBV30 to TRBJ2-7; 15 bases line up with TRBD2. The CDR3 length is 17 residues. Unmatched junction bases numbered 8, after V lost 3 bases and J lost 2 bases. CDR1 is GTSNPN, CDR2 SVGIG, per germline (reference sequence). For the CDR3, the DNA is TGTGCCTGGAGGCCCTCGGGGACTAGCGGGGGGACCTACGAGCAGTACTTC. Protein product: CAWRPSGTSGGTYEQYF. Complete variable domain (other parts from reference TRBV30 and TRBJ2-7): SQTIHQWPATLVQPVGSPLSLECTVEGTSNPNLYWYRQAAGRGLQLLFYSVGIGQISSEVPQNLSASRPQDRQFILSSKKLLLSDSGFYLCAWRPSGTSGGTYEQYFGPGTRLTVT.

The chain recombines TRBV9 with TRBJ2-2; TRBD2 matches 9 bases. Germline V CDR1 and CDR2: SGDLS, YYNGEE. This CDR3 has 14 residues. After removal of 6 bases from V and 5 bases from J, the junction contained 5 bases not matched to a gene. The CDR3 coding sequence is TGTGCCAGCAACGCGGGGGGGCTGACCGGGGAGCTGTTTTTT. Translation: CASNAGGLTGELFF.

The chain joins TRBV9 to TRBJ1-1; TRBD1 matches 7 bases. Germline V gene lookup returns CDR1 SGDLS and CDR2 YYNGEE. The V and J ends lost 2 bases and 2 bases, in that order; junction bases with no gene match: 9. This CDR3 region has 16 residues. CDR3 sequence (DNA): TGTGCCAGCAGCGTCGCAATGGGACAGATTAACACTGAAGCTTTCTTT. It yields the protein CASSVAMGQINTEAFF.

The gene calls are TRBV19 and TRBJ2-3; D is unresolved. Germline CDR1 reads LNHDA; CDR2 reads SQIVND (reference sequence). With 0 bases removed from V and 4 bases from J, the gap between germline ends came to 5 bases. The CDR3 loop spans 13 amino acids. CDR3 sequence reads: CASSIDGPDTQYF. The DNA for the CDR3 is TGTGCCAGTAGTATAGATGGGCCAGATACGCAGTATTTT.

The chain couples TRBV19 to TRBJ1-1; D perhaps matches TRBD1 (5 bases). Trimming stripped 4 bases from V and 1 base from J, with 10 bases between. Looked up from germline, CDR1 is LNHDA and CDR2 is SQIVND (reference sequence). The CDR3 has 14 residues. The CDR3 protein is CASSTTTANTEAFF. The CDR3 DNA is TGTGCCAGTAGTACTACGACAGCGAACACTGAAGCTTTCTTT.

The V gene is TRBV7-9, the J gene TRBJ2-2, with 7 positions matching TRBD2. The CDR3 contains 15 residues. CDR1 is SEHNR and CDR2 is FQNEAQ in the germline V gene (reference sequence). Trimming at V came to 5 bases and at J to 6 bases, leaving 9 bases not matched to a gene. The CDR3 spells CASSRPRAGAGELFF. The CDR3 region has the DNA TGTGCCAGCAGCCGGCCACGGGCGGGGGCCGGGGAGCTGTTTTTT.

This chain connects TRBV27 to TRBJ2-7, with a tentative D call TRBD2 (6 bases). CDR3 length: 13 amino acids. CDR1 and CDR2 from the germline V gene are MNHEY and SMNVEV (reference sequence). V was trimmed by 11 bases and J by 0 bases, leaving 14 bases between them. This chain's CDR3 is CACSGRNSYEQYF. The DNA of the CDR3 is TGTGCCTGTTCAGGGAGGAACTCCTACGAGCAGTACTTC.

This clone was counted only a few times. The genes are TRBV7-2 and TRBJ1-3; D is uncertain. V lost 5 bases to trimming and J lost 9 bases, with 17 bases between them. Germline-derived CDR1 and CDR2 are SGHTA and FQGNSA. The CDR3 is made up of 14 amino acids. Here the CDR3 reads CASSPGVTAATIYF. The CDR3 coding sequence is TGTGCCAGCAGCCCTGGAGTGACGGCCGCCACCATATATTTT.

The V and J genes are TRBV7-3 and TRBJ2-3, with D tentatively TRBD2 (6 bases). V was shortened by 3 bases and J by 2 bases, with 18 bases between the two germline ends. Germline assignment: CDR1 SGHTA and CDR2 FQGTGA. This CDR3 spans 17 amino acids. This chain's CDR3 is CASSFKNTSISTDTQYF. The CDR3 DNA reads as TGTGCCAGCAGCTTCAAAAACACTAGCATCTCCACAGATACGCAGTATTTT.

The rearrangement links TRBV7-2 to TRBJ2-3; 8 nucleotides align to TRBD1. There are 14 residues in the CDR3. Germline trimming cut 5 bases from V and 4 bases from J; bases unmatched to any gene: 5. Germline V gene lookup returns CDR1 SGHTA and CDR2 FQGNSA. CDR3 residues: CASSDRGYADTQYF. The CDR3 bases are TGTGCCAGCAGCGACAGGGGCTACGCAGATACGCAGTATTTT. Full variable domain (missing parts from reference TRBV7-2 and TRBJ2-3): GAGVSQSPSNKVTEKGKDVELRCDPISGHTALYWYRQSLGQGLEFLIYFQGNSAPDKSGLPSDRFSAERTGGSVSTLTIQRTQQEDSAVYLCASSDRGYADTQYFGPGTRLTVL.

This clone appeared a few times. J is TRBJ2-7 and V is TRBV6-2 or TRBV6-3; 9 bases are shared with TRBD2. The CDR3 runs 16 residues. Per germline, CDR1 MNHEY and CDR2 SVGEGT. Trimming at V came to 6 bases and at J to 6 bases, leaving 15 bases not matched to a gene. This chain's CDR3 is CASSTLTPSGVGEQYF. CDR3 coding DNA: TGTGCCAGCAGCACTCTCACCCCTAGCGGGGTTGGCGAGCAGTACTTC.

The gene calls are TRBV19 and TRBJ1-1; 7 bases align to TRBD1. J was trimmed by 4 bases and V by 6 bases; bases with no gene match: 5. The length of the CDR3 is 13 residues. Germline values: CDR1 LNHDA, CDR2 SQIVND (reference sequence). CDR3 nucleotide sequence: TGTGCCAGTAGAATGGGACAGATCACTGAAGCTTTCTTT. It yields the protein CASRMGQITEAFF.

V and J are TRBV4-3 and TRBJ1-5, with D possibly being TRBD1 (5 bases). The length of the CDR3 is 21 residues. V lost 1 base to trimming and J lost 0 bases, with 25 bases between them. Germline lookup yields CDR1 LGHNA and CDR2 YSLEER. CDR3 in amino acids: CASSQGWEGTDARYSNQPQHF. Here the CDR3 DNA reads TGCGCCAGCAGCCAAGGTTGGGAGGGGACGGACGCACGTTATAGCAATCAGCCCCAGCATTTT.

The chain combines TRBV4-1 with TRBJ2-2; 10 bases match TRBD1. Looked up from germline, CDR1 is MGHRA and CDR2 is YSYEKL. The CDR3 is 17 amino acids. The trim removed 6 bases at V and 4 bases at J, leaving 11 bases unmatched. CDR3 sequence (DNA): TGCGCCAGCAGTCGCTTGGGGACAGGGGCCGTCACCGGGGAGCTGTTTTTT. Residues: CASSRLGTGAVTGELFF.

The count of this clone is one. Within the sample, other DNA sequences also encode this same CDR3. The CDR3 DNA is TGTGCCAGCAGCCGTAGCGGGGGCAGCACAGATACGCAGTATTTT. It codes for CASSRSGGSTDTQYF. V usage is TRBV7-3 and J usage is TRBJ2-3, with TRBD2 identical over 9 bases. V gave up 5 bases and J gave up 0 bases; unmatched junction bases: 3. Germline V CDR1 and CDR2: SGHTA, FQGTGA. This CDR3 comprises 15 residues.

The rearrangement uses TRBV5-1 and TRBJ2-6, with D perhaps TRBD1 (5 bases). V was shortened by 4 bases and J by 0 bases, with 20 bases between the two germline ends. The CDR3 is 19 amino acids. The V gene's germline CDR1 is SGHRS and CDR2 YFSETQ. Written as DNA, the CDR3 is TGCGCCAGCAGCCTGAAATCGAAGACAGCGACCTCTGGGGCCAACGTCCTGACTTTC. Amino acid sequence: CASSLKSKTATSGANVLTF. The full variable domain, with the rest looked up from reference TRBV5-1 and TRBJ2-6, is KAGVTQTPRYLIKTRGQQVTLSCSPISGHRSVSWYQQTPGQGLQFLFEYFSETQRNKGNFPGRFSGRQFSNSRSEMNVSTLELGDSALYLCASSLKSKTATSGANVLTFGAGSRLTVL.

The chain joins TRBV5-4 to TRBJ2-5; 9 bases fit TRBD2. This CDR3 region has 16 residues. V gave up 1 base and J gave up 2 bases; unmatched junction bases: 6. The germline V gene encodes CDR1 SGHNT and CDR2 YYREEE (reference sequence). The CDR3 nucleotides read TGTGCCAGCAGCTTGTCTCCGGCGGGGGGGCAAGAGACCCAGTACTTC. Protein: CASSLSPAGGQETQYF.

CDR3 loop: CASSPALGGASGNTIYF. The DNA of the CDR3 is TGTGCCAGCAGCCCCGCTCTAGGCGGCGCATCTGGAAACACCATATATTTT. The rearrangement joins TRBV3-1 (or the pseudogene TRBV3-2) to TRBJ1-3; D not resolved. CDR1 and CDR2 from the germline V gene are LGHDT and YNNKEL (reference sequence). V was shortened by 4 bases and J by 1 base, with 17 bases between the two germline ends. The CDR3 totals 17 residues.

J is TRBJ2-2 and V is TRBV11-3; 10 nucleotides line up with TRBD1. This CDR3 is 19 amino acids long. Per germline, CDR1 SGHNT and CDR2 YENEEA. The trim removed 1 base at V and 7 bases at J, leaving 15 bases unmatched. This chain's CDR3 is CASSLGADRGPPSGGELFF. The CDR3 DNA is TGTGCCAGCAGCTTAGGGGCCGACAGGGGGCCTCCCTCGGGCGGGGAGCTGTTTTTT.

The J gene is TRBJ1-5, the V gene TRBV3-1 (or the pseudogene TRBV3-2), with 8 bases fitting TRBD1. This CDR3 region has 19 residues. V lost 0 bases, J lost 4 bases, and 14 bases stayed unmatched. Germline V gene data show CDR1 as LGHDT and CDR2 as YNNKEL (reference sequence). The DNA for the CDR3 is TGTGCCAGCAGCCAAGAAAGACTTACGGGACAGGAGATAAATCAGCCCCAGCATTTT. Its protein is CASSQERLTGQEINQPQHF.

The genes are TRBV9 and TRBJ1-1, with 9 bases fitting TRBD1. Looked up from germline, CDR1 is SGDLS and CDR2 is YYNGEE. The V gene end was trimmed by 4 bases and the J gene end by 3 bases; junction bases not matched to a gene: 7. The CDR3 extends over 15 amino acids. The CDR3 is CASSPWDREDTEAFF. The CDR3 region has the DNA TGTGCCAGCAGCCCTTGGGACAGGGAGGACACTGAAGCTTTCTTT.

The CDR3 sequence: CASSQDPQGHGYTF. DNA for the CDR3: TGTGCCAGCAGCCAAGACCCCCAGGGGCACGGCTACACCTTC. The genes are TRBV14 and TRBJ1-2; a weak D match, TRBD1 (6 bases). Trimming took 0 bases from V and 8 from J, leaving 13 bases between them. Per the germline V gene, CDR1 is SGHDN and CDR2 is FVKESK. The CDR3 covers 14 residues.

The CDR3 DNA follows: TGTGCCAGCAGTGAAAGGAGCAGGGGCCACGAAAAACTGTTTTTT. Its translation is CASSERSRGHEKLFF. The chain combines TRBV6-1 with TRBJ1-4; a weak D match, TRBD1 (6 bases). The CDR3 is made up of 15 amino acids. V dropped 2 bases and J dropped 8 bases, with 15 bases sitting between them. Germline CDR1 reads MNHNS; CDR2 reads SASEGT.

This clone came up a few times. The chain recombines TRBV2 with TRBJ1-3; no definite D call. The V gene lost 0 bases and the J gene lost 3 bases, with 9 bases spanning the gap. The CDR3 covers 15 residues. CDR1 is SNHLY and CDR2 is FYNNEI in the germline V gene. The CDR3: CASSEAHSGGNTIYF. CDR3 DNA sequence: TGTGCCAGCAGTGAAGCTCACTCTGGTGGAAACACCATATATTTT.

The chain employs TRBV11-3 and TRBJ2-3; D uncertain. With 7 bases removed from V and 2 bases from J, the gap between germline ends came to 16 bases. The V gene's germline CDR1 is SGHNT and CDR2 YENEEA. There are 15 residues in the CDR3. The CDR3 is CASTPKASFTDTQYF. In DNA, the CDR3 is TGTGCCAGCACTCCAAAGGCTAGTTTCACAGATACGCAGTATTTT.